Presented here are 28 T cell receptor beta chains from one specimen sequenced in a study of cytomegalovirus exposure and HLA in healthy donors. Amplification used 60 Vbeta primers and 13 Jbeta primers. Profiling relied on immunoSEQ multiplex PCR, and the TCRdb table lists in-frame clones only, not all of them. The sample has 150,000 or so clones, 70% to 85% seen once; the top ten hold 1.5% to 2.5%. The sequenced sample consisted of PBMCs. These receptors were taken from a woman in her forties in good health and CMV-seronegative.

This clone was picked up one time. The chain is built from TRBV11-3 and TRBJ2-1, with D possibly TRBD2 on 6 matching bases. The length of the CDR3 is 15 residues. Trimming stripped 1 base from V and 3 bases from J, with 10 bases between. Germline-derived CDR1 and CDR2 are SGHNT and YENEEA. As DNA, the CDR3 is TGTGCCAGCAGCTTAGCTAGCGAGGGCTACAATGAGCAGTTCTTC. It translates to CASSLASEGYNEQFF.

DNA of the CDR3: TGTGCCAGCAGCTATTCCCGGGACAGGGTGGGCAATGAGCAGTTCTTC. Its translation is CASSYSRDRVGNEQFF. This chain connects TRBV7-9 to TRBJ2-1, with TRBD1 identical over 9 bases. The V gene's germline CDR1 is SEHNR and CDR2 FQNEAQ (reference sequence). J lost 6 bases, V lost 4 bases, and 10 bases had no gene match. The CDR3 spans 16 residues.

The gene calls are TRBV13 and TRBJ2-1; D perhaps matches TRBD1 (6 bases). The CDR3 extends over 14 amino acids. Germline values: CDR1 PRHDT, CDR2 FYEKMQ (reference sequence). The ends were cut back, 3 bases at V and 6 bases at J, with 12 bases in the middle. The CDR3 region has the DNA TGTGCCAGCAGCTTCTGGTTGGGGGCCAATGAGCAGTTCTTC. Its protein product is CASSFWLGANEQFF.

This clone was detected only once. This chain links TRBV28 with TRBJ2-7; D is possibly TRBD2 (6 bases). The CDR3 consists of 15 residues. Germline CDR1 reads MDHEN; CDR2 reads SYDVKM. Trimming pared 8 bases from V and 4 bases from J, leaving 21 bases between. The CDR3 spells CASLEAGRDLYEQYF. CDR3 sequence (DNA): TGTGCCAGCCTCGAGGCCGGGAGAGATCTTTACGAGCAGTACTTC. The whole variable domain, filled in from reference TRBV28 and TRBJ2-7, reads DVKVTQSSRYLVKRTGEKVFLECVQDMDHENMFWYRQDPGLGLRLIYFSYDVKMKEKGDIPEGYSVSREKKERFSLILESASTNQTSMYLCASLEAGRDLYEQYFGPGTRLTVT.

CDR3 coding DNA: TGTGCCAGCAGCTTGGATTTGTCGGGGCAGCCCCAGCATTTT. It yields the protein CASSLDLSGQPQHF. This chain joins TRBV5-4 and TRBJ1-5; no clear D gene. This CDR3 has 14 amino acids. V was cut by 0 bases and J by 7 bases, with 11 bases left in between. Germline V gene data show CDR1 as SGHNT and CDR2 as YYREEE (reference sequence). Drawing the rest from reference TRBV5-4 and TRBJ1-5, the complete variable domain is ETGVTQSPTHLIKTRGQQVTLRCSSQSGHNTVSWYQQALGQGPQFIFQYYREEENGRGNFPPRFSGLQFPNYSSELNVNALELDDSALYLCASSLDLSGQPQHFGDGTRLSIL.

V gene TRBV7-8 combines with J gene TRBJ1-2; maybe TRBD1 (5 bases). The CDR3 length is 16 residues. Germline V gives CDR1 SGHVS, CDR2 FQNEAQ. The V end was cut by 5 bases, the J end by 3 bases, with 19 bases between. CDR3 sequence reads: CASSPQRGRAYYGYTF. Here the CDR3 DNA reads TGTGCCAGCAGCCCCCAAAGGGGCAGGGCATACTATGGCTACACCTTC.

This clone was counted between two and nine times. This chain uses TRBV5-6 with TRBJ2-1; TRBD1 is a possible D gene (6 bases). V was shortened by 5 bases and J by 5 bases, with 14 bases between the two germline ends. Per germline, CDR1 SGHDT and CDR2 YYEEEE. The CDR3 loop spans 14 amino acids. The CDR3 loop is CASRQGLGNNEQFF. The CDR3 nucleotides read TGTGCCAGCAGACAGGGTTTAGGAAACAATGAGCAGTTCTTC.

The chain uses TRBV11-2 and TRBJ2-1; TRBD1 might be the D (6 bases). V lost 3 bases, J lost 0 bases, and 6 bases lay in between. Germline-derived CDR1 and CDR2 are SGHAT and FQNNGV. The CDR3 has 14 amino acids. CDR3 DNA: TGTGCCAGCAGCTTCAGGGGCTCCTACAATGAGCAGTTCTTC. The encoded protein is CASSFRGSYNEQFF.

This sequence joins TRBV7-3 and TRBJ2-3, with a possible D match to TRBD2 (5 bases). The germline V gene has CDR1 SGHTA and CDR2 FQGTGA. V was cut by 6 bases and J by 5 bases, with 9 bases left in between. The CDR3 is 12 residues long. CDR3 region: CASRLEGDTQYF. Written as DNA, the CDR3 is TGTGCCAGCAGGCTAGAGGGAGATACGCAGTATTTT.

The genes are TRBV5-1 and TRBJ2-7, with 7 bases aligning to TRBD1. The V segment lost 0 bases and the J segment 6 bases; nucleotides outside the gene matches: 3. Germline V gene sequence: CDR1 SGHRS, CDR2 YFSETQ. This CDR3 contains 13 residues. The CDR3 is CASSLDRGSEQYF. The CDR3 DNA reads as TGCGCCAGCAGCTTGGACAGGGGTAGCGAGCAGTACTTC.

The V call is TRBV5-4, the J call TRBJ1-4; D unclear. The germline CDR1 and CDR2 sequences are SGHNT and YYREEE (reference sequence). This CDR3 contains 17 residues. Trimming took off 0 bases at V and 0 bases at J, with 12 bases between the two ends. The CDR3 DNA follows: TGTGCCAGCAGCTTGGGTGGGAGAGTTGCAACTAATGAAAAACTGTTTTTT. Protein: CASSLGGRVATNEKLFF.

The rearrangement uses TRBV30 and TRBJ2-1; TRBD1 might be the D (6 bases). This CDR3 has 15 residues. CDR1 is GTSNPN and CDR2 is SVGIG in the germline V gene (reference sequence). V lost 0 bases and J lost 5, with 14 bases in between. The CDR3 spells CAWSVLGGMNNEQFF. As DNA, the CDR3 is TGTGCCTGGAGTGTACTAGGGGGAATGAACAATGAGCAGTTCTTC.

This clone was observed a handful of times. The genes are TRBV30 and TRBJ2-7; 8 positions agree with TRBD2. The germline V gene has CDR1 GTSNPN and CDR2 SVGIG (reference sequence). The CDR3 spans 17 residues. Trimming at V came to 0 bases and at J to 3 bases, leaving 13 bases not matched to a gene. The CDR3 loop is CAWSVNKLAGVDYEQYF. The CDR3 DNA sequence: TGTGCCTGGAGTGTAAATAAGCTAGCGGGTGTCGACTACGAGCAGTACTTC.

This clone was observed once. The DNA of the CDR3 is TGTGCCAGCACTTCCGGAGGCGAGCAGTACTTC. The encoded protein is CASTSGGEQYF. The V gene is TRBV28, the J gene TRBJ2-7; tentative D call: TRBD2 (5 bases). Germline V gene sequence: CDR1 MDHEN, CDR2 SYDVKM. CDR3 length: 11 residues. The V end lost 7 bases, the J end lost 6 bases, and 10 bases lay between the germline ends.

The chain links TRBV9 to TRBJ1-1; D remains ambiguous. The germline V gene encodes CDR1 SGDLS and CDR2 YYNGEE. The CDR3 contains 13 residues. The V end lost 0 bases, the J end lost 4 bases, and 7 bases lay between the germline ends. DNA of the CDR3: TGTGCCAGCAGCGTAGATCAGGTCACTGAAGCTTTCTTT. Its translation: CASSVDQVTEAFF.

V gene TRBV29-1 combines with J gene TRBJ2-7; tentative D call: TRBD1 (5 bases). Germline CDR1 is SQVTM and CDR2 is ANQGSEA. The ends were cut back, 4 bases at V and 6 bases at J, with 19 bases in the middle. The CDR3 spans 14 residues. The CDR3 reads CSVVRVQGGGEQYF. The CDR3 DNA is TGCAGCGTTGTTAGGGTCCAGGGTGGTGGCGAGCAGTACTTC.

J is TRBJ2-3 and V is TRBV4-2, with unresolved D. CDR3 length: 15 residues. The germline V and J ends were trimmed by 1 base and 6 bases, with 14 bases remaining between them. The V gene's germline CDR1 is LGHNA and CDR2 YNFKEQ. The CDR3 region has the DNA TGTGCCAGCAGCCAAGTCTCTCTAACCGTGGATACGCAGTATTTT. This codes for CASSQVSLTVDTQYF.

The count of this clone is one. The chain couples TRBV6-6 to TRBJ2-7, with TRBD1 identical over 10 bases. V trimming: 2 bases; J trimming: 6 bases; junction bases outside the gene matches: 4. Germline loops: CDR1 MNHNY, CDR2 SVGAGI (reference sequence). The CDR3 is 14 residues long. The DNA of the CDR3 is TGTGCCAGCAGTTACCTCGGACAGGGGGTCGAGCAGTACTTC. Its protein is CASSYLGQGVEQYF.

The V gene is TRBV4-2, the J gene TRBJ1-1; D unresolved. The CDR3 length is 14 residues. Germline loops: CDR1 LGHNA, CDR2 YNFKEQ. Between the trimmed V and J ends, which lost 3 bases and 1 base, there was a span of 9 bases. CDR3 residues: CASSHPSGNTEAFF. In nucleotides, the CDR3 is TGTGCCAGCAGCCATCCGTCCGGGAACACTGAAGCTTTCTTT.

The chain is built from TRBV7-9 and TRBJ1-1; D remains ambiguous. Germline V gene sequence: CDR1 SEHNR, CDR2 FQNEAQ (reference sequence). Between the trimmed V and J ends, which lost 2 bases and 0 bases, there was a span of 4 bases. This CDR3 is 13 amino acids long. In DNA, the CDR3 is TGTGCCAGCAGCTTATCCTTGAACACTGAAGCTTTCTTT. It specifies CASSLSLNTEAFF.

CDR3 protein: CASSLGIPNVLTF. The CDR3 nucleotides are TGTGCCAGCAGTTTAGGCATTCCTAACGTCCTGACTTTC. V gene TRBV28 combines with J gene TRBJ2-6, with D uncertain. V lost 2 bases to trimming and J lost 10 bases, with 9 bases between them. CDR3 length: 13 amino acids. Germline CDR1 reads MDHEN; CDR2 reads SYDVKM.

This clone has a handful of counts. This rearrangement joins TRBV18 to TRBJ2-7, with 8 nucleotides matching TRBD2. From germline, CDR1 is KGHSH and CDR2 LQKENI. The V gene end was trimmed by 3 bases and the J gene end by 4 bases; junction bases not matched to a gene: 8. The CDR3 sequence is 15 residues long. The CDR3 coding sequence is TGTGCCAGCTCACCTGGCGGGGGGACCCTATACGAGCAGTACTTC. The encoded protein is CASSPGGGTLYEQYF.

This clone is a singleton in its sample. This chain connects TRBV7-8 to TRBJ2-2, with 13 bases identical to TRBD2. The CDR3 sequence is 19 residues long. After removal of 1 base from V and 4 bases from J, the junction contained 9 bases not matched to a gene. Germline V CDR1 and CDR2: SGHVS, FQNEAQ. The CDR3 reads CASSLDITSGRDGTGELFF. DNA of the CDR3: TGTGCCAGCAGCTTAGATATAACTAGCGGGAGGGACGGCACCGGGGAGCTGTTTTTT.

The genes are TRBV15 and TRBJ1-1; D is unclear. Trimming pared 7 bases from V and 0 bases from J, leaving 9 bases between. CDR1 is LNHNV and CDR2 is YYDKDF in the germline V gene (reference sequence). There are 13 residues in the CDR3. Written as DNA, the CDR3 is TGTGCCACCAAAGCCGGGATGAACACTGAAGCTTTCTTT. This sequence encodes CATKAGMNTEAFF.

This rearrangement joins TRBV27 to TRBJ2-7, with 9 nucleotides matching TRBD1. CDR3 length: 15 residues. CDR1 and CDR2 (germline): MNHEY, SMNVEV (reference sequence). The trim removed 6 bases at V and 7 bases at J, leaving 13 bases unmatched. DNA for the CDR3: TGTGCCAGCAGCCCCGGGACAGGGTCTTTGGGGGAGCAGTACTTC. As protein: CASSPGTGSLGEQYF.

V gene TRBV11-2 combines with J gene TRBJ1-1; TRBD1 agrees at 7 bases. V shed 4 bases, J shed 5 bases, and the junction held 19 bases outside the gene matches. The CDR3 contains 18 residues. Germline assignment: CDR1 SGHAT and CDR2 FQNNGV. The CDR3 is CASSSRGTGGGIGTEAFF. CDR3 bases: TGTGCCAGCAGCTCCAGGGGGACGGGAGGGGGGATCGGGACTGAAGCTTTCTTT.

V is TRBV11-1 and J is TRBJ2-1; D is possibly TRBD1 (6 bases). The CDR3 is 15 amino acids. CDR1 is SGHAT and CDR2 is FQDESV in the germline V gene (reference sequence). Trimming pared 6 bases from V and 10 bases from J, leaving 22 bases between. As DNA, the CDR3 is TGTGCCAGCAGTTCTAAGACAGGCCCCTTGTGGGAGCAGTTCTTC. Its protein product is CASSSKTGPLWEQFF.

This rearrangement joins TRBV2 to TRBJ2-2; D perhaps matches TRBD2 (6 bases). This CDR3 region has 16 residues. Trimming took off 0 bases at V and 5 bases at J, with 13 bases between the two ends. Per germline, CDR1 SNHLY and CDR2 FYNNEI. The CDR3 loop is CASSEAGGLRTGELFF. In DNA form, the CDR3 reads TGTGCCAGCAGTGAAGCGGGAGGCCTAAGGACCGGGGAGCTGTTTTTT.